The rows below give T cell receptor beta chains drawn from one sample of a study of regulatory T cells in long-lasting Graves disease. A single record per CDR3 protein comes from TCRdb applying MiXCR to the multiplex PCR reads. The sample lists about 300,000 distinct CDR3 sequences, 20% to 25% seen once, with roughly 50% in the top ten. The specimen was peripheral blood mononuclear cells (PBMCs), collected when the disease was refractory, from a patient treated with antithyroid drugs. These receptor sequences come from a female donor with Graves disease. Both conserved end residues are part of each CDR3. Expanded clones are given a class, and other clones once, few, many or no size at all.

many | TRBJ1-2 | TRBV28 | CAINTPRTGGFNYGYTF
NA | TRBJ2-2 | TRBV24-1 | CATGPLGTGELFF
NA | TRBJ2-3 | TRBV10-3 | CAISESVGVTQYF
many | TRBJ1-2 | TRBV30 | CAWSEIYGYTF
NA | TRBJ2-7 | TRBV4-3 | CASSQERGAGYEQYF
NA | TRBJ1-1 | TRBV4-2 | CASSQGNREAFF
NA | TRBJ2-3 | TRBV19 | CASSTGRWGADTQYF
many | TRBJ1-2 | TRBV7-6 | CASSLALQGGYGYTF
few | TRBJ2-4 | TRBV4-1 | CASSARGNQNIQYF
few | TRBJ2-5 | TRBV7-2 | CASSLGDNHIPLF
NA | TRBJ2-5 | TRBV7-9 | CASSLAGQGKETQYF
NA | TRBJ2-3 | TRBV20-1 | CSARAWDTQYF
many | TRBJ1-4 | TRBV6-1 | CASSRQGLRELFF
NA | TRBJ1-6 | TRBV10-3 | CAISESGPPNSPLHF
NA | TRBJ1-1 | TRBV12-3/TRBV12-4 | CVTVYGTEAFF
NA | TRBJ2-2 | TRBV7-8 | CASSYNFRAGELFF
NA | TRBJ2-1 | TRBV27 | CASEDGWSKFF
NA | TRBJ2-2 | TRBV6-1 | CASSRREYTGELFF
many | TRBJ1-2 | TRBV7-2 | CASSLDSYNYGYTF
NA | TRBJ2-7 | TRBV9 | CASSVGTGAYEQYF
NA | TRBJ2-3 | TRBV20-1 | CSAKRMESTDTQYF
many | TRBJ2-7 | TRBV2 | CASSAARLLEQYF
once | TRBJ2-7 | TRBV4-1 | CASSQESSSYEQYF
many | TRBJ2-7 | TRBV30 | CAWSVGTGGYEQYF
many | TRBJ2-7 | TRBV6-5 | CASSSPTQGAEQYF
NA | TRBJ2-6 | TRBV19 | CASSPWDRAGANVLTF
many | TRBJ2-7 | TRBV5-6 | CASSLAADYLFEQYF
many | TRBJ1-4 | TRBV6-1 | CASSLRAGVRPNEKLFF
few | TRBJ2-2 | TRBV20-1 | CSAATHNTGELFF
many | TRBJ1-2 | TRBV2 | CASSVTGASGYTF
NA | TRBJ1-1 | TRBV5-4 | CASSLDPGPTEAFF
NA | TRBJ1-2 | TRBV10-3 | CAISRPQVDGYTF
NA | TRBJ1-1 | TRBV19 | CASSIIGRNTEAFF
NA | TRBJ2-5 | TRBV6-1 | CASRTRGGENQETQYF
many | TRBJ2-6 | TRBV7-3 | CASSLNREVAGANVLTF
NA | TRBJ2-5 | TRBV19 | CASSTGTDQETQYF
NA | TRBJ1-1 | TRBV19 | CASTPTMNTEAFF
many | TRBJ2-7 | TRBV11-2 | CASSETNRVPYEQYF
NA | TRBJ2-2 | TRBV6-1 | CASKADTGELFF
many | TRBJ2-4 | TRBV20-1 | CSARSQAENIQYF
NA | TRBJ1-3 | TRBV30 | CAWSPQGALDTIYF
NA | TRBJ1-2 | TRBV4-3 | CASSQDRGGRDVYGYTF
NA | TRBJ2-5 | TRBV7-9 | CASSLLETQETQYF
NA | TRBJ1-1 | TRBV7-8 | CASSPTELNTEAFF
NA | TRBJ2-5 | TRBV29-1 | CSVEDAGETQYF
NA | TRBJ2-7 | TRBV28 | CASSFSQGTAYF
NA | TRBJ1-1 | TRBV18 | CASSLEGRTVEAFF
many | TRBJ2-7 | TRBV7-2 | CASSGGATYYEQYF
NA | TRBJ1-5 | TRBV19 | CASRQIREDQPQHF
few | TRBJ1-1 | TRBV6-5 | CASSYGENTEAFF